The 12 T cell receptor beta chains reported below all come from one sample, sequenced in a study of blood T cells in healthy people across ages. A second roughly 6 to 12 cycle PCR used barcoded and J-beta primers. TCRdb processed the 5' RACE reads anew with MiXCR; each CDR3 protein has one entry. The sample comprises 1.5 million to 2 million distinct CDR3 sequences, roughly 50% of which are singletons, and about 2.1% rests with the top ten. Source material: blood. The receptors originated from a woman aged 40 to 55 in good health.

The V call is TRBV11-2, the J call TRBJ2-3; possible D gene TRBD1, 6 bases. Deletions cut 0 bases from V and 4 bases from J, with 14 bases between. Germline CDR1 SGHAT, CDR2 FQNNGV. This CDR3 region has 16 residues. CDR3 protein: CASSLDRAPGADTQYF. CDR3 DNA: TGTGCCAGCAGCTTAGATCGGGCACCAGGGGCAGATACGCAGTATTTT.

This chain uses TRBV2 with TRBJ1-1; tentative D call: TRBD1 (5 bases). Trimming stripped 4 bases from V and 2 bases from J, with 14 bases between. Germline loops: CDR1 SNHLY, CDR2 FYNNEI. The CDR3 is 15 amino acids. CDR3 coding DNA: TGTGCCAGCAGTGGATCTTTCGGGGCAAACACTGAAGCTTTCTTT. Encoded protein: CASSGSFGANTEAFF.

This clonotype is a singleton in its sample. The J gene is TRBJ1-5, the V gene TRBV7-2; D perhaps matches TRBD1 (5 bases). Trimming pared 5 bases from V and 5 bases from J, leaving 19 bases between. Germline V gene data show CDR1 as SGHTA and CDR2 as FQGNSA. CDR3 size: 16 residues. The CDR3 sequence is CASSPPGLPRHQPQHF. CDR3 nucleotides: TGTGCCAGCAGCCCACCGGGACTCCCTCGTCATCAGCCCCAGCATTTT. Combining the CDR3 with reference TRBV7-2 and TRBJ1-5 gives the whole variable domain GAGVSQSPSNKVTEKGKDVELRCDPISGHTALYWYRQSLGQGLEFLIYFQGNSAPDKSGLPSDRFSAERTGGSVSTLTIQRTQQEDSAVYLCASSPPGLPRHQPQHFGDGTRLSIL.

CDR3 coding DNA: TGTGCCAGCAGTCATGACAGGGGTGGCTACACCTTC. This sequence encodes CASSHDRGGYTF. This chain uses TRBV6-2 or TRBV6-3 with TRBJ1-2, with TRBD1 identical over 8 bases. CDR3 length: 12 residues. In germline, CDR1 is MNHEY, CDR2 SVGEGT. V shed 5 bases, J shed 7 bases, and the junction held 3 bases outside the gene matches.

This chain connects TRBV28 to TRBJ1-2; D is ambiguous. This CDR3 is 15 amino acids long. Germline-derived CDR1 and CDR2 are MDHEN and SYDVKM. V dropped 3 bases and J dropped 3 bases, with 14 bases sitting between them. CDR3 DNA sequence: TGTGCCAGCAGTTTGGGGATCGTTAGGGACTATGGCTACACCTTC. Translating it yields CASSLGIVRDYGYTF.

The sample holds a few counts of this clonotype. The rearrangement uses TRBV3-1 and TRBJ2-7, with 10 bases lining up with TRBD1. CDR3 length equals 14 residues. Looked up from germline, CDR1 is LGHDT and CDR2 is YNNKEL (reference sequence). The V segment lost 4 bases and the J segment 2 bases; nucleotides outside the gene matches: 2. CDR3 region: CASSRGTGAYEQYF. CDR3 sequence (DNA): TGTGCCAGCAGCCGCGGGACAGGGGCCTACGAGCAGTACTTC.

This clonotype was counted between two and nine times. In DNA form, the CDR3 reads TGTGCCAGCAGTCGACGACAGGGGGTTTCGGAGACCCAGTACTTC. Translating it yields CASSRRQGVSETQYF. The J gene is TRBJ2-7, the V gene TRBV6-1; 9 bases map to TRBD1. The DNA end is a closer match to TRBJ2-5, so the J assignment may be wrong. Germline V gives CDR1 MNHNS, CDR2 SASEGT. The CDR3 has 15 amino acids.

V and J are TRBV7-2 and TRBJ2-1; 12 nucleotides line up with TRBD2. TRBJ2-7 explains the end of the DNA better; the J call may be wrong. CDR3 length: 15 amino acids. The germline gives CDR1 SGHTA, CDR2 FQGNSA. CDR3 loop: CASSPPGLAGNEQYF. The CDR3 nucleotides are TGTGCCAGCAGCCCCCCGGGACTAGCGGGTAATGAGCAGTACTTC.

This chain uses TRBV25-1 with TRBJ1-4; D is perhaps TRBD1 (6 bases). This CDR3 is 15 amino acids long. Trimming took 6 bases from V and 4 from J, leaving 15 bases between them. Germline CDR1 is MGHDK and CDR2 is SYGVNS. This CDR3 reads CASSVKGGGNEKLFF. Here the CDR3 DNA reads TGTGCCAGCAGCGTAAAGGGGGGCGGTAATGAAAAACTGTTTTTT. The whole variable domain, remainder taken from reference TRBV25-1 and TRBJ1-4, is EADIYQTPRYLVIGTGKKITLECSQTMGHDKMYWYQQDPGMELHLIHYSYGVNSTEKGDLSSESTVSRIRTEHFPLTLESARPSHTSQYLCASSVKGGGNEKLFFGSGTQLSVL.

CDR3 in amino acids: CASSPSVAGADTQYF. Here the CDR3 DNA reads TGTGCCAGCAGCCCCTCGGTAGCGGGGGCGGATACGCAGTATTTT. The chain recombines TRBV7-6 with TRBJ2-3; 9 nucleotides agree with TRBD2. Germline V gene lookup returns CDR1 SGHVS and CDR2 FNYEAQ. V was pared by 5 bases and J by 6 bases, with 9 bases of the junction left unmatched. The CDR3 runs to 15 residues.

This chain links TRBV6-5 with TRBJ2-7; the match to TRBD1 covers 7 bases. The CDR3 runs 16 residues. Germline CDR1 is MNHEY and CDR2 is SVGAGI. Trimming took 0 bases from V and 7 from J; bases not matched to a gene: 12. CDR3 nucleotide sequence: TGTGCCAGCAGTTACTCAGTGGGACAGCGATACAATGAGCAGTACTTC. Protein sequence: CASSYSVGQRYNEQYF.

V and J are TRBV20-1 and TRBJ2-1; a weak D match, TRBD2 (5 bases). CDR3 size: 13 residues. Trimming took 8 bases from V and 5 from J, leaving 16 bases between them. Germline CDR1 is DFQATT and CDR2 is SNEGSKA (reference sequence). The CDR3 bases are TGCAGTACAAACCGCGGACTCAACAATGAGCAGTTCTTC. Translation gives CSTNRGLNNEQFF.